These 11 T cell receptor beta chains originate from one sample sequenced in a study of cytomegalovirus exposure and HLA in healthy donors. Vbeta (60) and Jbeta (13) primers were used in the PCR. Generated by immunoSEQ multiplex PCR, the TCRdb table keeps only in-frame clones and is missing some. In the table there are roughly 160,000 clones, approximately 77% of which are singletons. Sequencing was performed on PBMCs. The receptors stem from a female donor in good health and CMV-seronegative.

This clone was seen a few times. The chain joins TRBV9 to TRBJ2-1; TRBD2 aligns across 13 bases. From germline, CDR1 is SGDLS and CDR2 YYNGEE. Trimming cost V 5 bases and J 9 bases; bases outside gene matches: 8. The CDR3 loop spans 15 amino acids. CDR3 protein: CASSFTSGRAGEQFF. DNA for the CDR3: TGTGCCAGCAGTTTCACTAGCGGGAGGGCCGGTGAGCAGTTCTTC.

V usage is TRBV19 and J usage is TRBJ2-7; 8 bases align to TRBD1. With V trimmed by 4 bases and J by 2 bases, 7 bases remained unmatched. Germline V gene data show CDR1 as LNHDA and CDR2 as SQIVND (reference sequence). The CDR3 is made up of 15 amino acids. Here the CDR3 DNA reads TGTGCCAGTAGTACTCCGGGACAGGCGACCTACGAGCAGTACTTC. It specifies CASSTPGQATYEQYF.

The gene calls are TRBV30 and TRBJ1-2; 7 nucleotides line up with TRBD1. The germline CDR1 and CDR2 sequences are GTSNPN and SVGIG (reference sequence). The CDR3 sequence is 14 residues long. Unmatched junction bases numbered 7, after V lost 3 bases and J lost 3 bases. This CDR3 is CAWSRDSSDYGYTF. CDR3 nucleotide sequence: TGTGCCTGGAGCCGGGACAGTTCGGACTATGGCTACACCTTC.

The chain recombines TRBV11-3 with TRBJ2-1, with D maybe TRBD2 (6 bases). The CDR3 runs to 16 residues. CDR1 and CDR2 from the germline V gene are SGHNT and YENEEA. Trimming left V 3 bases short and J 0 bases short, with 12 bases between. CDR3 sequence: CASSFRASASYNEQFF. The CDR3 DNA reads TGTGCCAGCAGCTTTCGGGCTAGCGCCTCCTACAATGAGCAGTTCTTC.

The chain joins TRBV11-2 to TRBJ2-7; unclear D gene. CDR1 is SGHAT and CDR2 is FQNNGV in the germline V gene. The CDR3 runs 13 residues. The V gene lost 5 bases and the J gene lost 10 bases, with 18 bases spanning the gap. The CDR3 DNA is TGTGCCAGCAGCCTACCCGACAACGGTTACCAGTACTTC. Its protein product is CASSLPDNGYQYF.

This chain connects TRBV5-4 to TRBJ1-1, with D uncertain. Per the germline V gene, CDR1 is SGHNT and CDR2 is YYREEE (reference sequence). This CDR3 contains 13 residues. V lost 0 bases and J 1 base, leaving 4 bases between the germline ends. The CDR3 bases are TGTGCCAGCAGCTTGGGCAGGAACACTGAAGCTTTCTTT. Its protein is CASSLGRNTEAFF.

The chain joins TRBV11-2 to TRBJ2-7, with 8 positions matching TRBD1. Unmatched junction bases numbered 9, after V lost 5 bases and J lost 3 bases. There are 15 residues in the CDR3. The V gene's germline CDR1 is SGHAT and CDR2 FQNNGV. The CDR3 loop is CASSPGAGGFYEQYF. CDR3 coding DNA: TGTGCCAGCAGCCCGGGGGCAGGGGGCTTCTACGAGCAGTACTTC.

CDR3 sequence: CASRSIRGRVRNTEAFF. CDR3 nucleotides: TGTGCCAGTAGATCCATCAGGGGGCGTGTAAGGAACACTGAAGCTTTCTTT. The chain has TRBV19 and TRBJ1-1; 8 nucleotides agree with TRBD1. The V segment lost 6 bases and the J segment 1 base; nucleotides outside the gene matches: 13. This CDR3 region has 17 residues. Germline V gene lookup returns CDR1 LNHDA and CDR2 SQIVND (reference sequence).

This sequence joins TRBV18 and TRBJ2-1; D unclear. Trimming took off 1 base at V and 0 bases at J, with 25 bases between the two ends. This CDR3 comprises 21 residues. Germline V gene data show CDR1 as KGHSH and CDR2 as LQKENI. CDR3 nucleotides: TGTGCCAGCTCACCACTGCGTACCATCAGCCGACTCCCGAGCTCCTACAATGAGCAGTTCTTC. Its translation: CASSPLRTISRLPSSYNEQFF. The entire variable domain, with the rest obtained from reference TRBV18 and TRBJ2-1, is as follows: NAGVMQNPRHLVRRRGQEARLRCSPMKGHSHVYWYRQLPEEGLKFMVYLQKENIIDESGMPKERFSAEFPKEGPSILRIQQVVRGDSAAYFCASSPLRTISRLPSSYNEQFFGPGTRLTVL.

The V call is TRBV9, the J call TRBJ2-1; 11 nucleotides align to TRBD2. Losses at the gene ends were 3 bases for V and 6 bases for J; bases not matched to a gene: 8. Germline V gene sequence: CDR1 SGDLS, CDR2 YYNGEE. This CDR3 has 16 residues. The CDR3 sequence: CASSATGTSGFNEQFF. CDR3 bases: TGTGCCAGCAGCGCAACCGGGACTAGCGGATTCAATGAGCAGTTCTTC.

J is TRBJ2-3 and V is TRBV4-3, with TRBD1 identical over 11 bases. The germline CDR1 and CDR2 sequences are LGHNA and YSLEER. V trimming: 4 bases; J trimming: 5 bases; junction bases outside the gene matches: 5. CDR3 size: 15 residues. This CDR3 is CASSRTGGLGDTQYF. CDR3 coding DNA: TGCGCCAGCAGCCGGACAGGGGGCTTGGGAGATACGCAGTATTTT.